The T cell receptor (beta chain) under discussion was sequenced for a study of T cell repertoires in cytomegalovirus infection. The wider study: CMV infection and matching HLA type were both indicated by public TCR beta signatures.

Study-wide points: Dominant in the ex vivo response were TCR beta clonotypes restricted by HLA-C and specific for CMV.

CDR3 length equals 14 residues. Germline CDR1 reads LNHDA; CDR2 reads SQIVND (reference sequence). Trimming pared 10 bases from V and 6 bases from J, leaving 19 bases between. TCRdb used MiXCR to reprocess the reads, holding one entry per CDR3 protein. The data contain more than 400,000 distinct CDR3 sequences, about a quarter of them singletons. A note on this clonotype: The antigen is unknown.

The TCR originated in a human donor in good health (CMV status not recorded). Some clones in this sample may be carry-over from other donors' samples. The specimen sequenced was PBMCs. The chain joins TRBV19 to TRBJ2-1; either TRBD1 or TRBD2 may supply D (5 bases each). This CDR3 is CATRWTLGTNEQFF. As DNA, the CDR3 is TGTGCCACCAGGTGGACACTAGGCACCAATGAGCAGTTCTTC.